The subject of this entry is one T cell receptor (beta chain). The sample belongs to a study of blood T cell repertoires in COVID-19. The overall study: Samples came from the United States, Italy and Spain, spanning acute and convalescent COVID-19.

The assay was immunoSEQ multiplex PCR, and TCRdb's table has in-frame clones only and misses some. The profile covers over 150,000 clones, with around 90% appearing a single time and 2.7% taken by the ten largest. The trim removed 5 bases at V and 7 bases at J, leaving 8 bases unmatched. Germline V gives CDR1 SGHVS, CDR2 FQNEAQ. The CDR3 extends over 16 amino acids. The sequence was obtained from a man aged 35 to 55 with active or convalescent COVID-19. The V call is TRBV7-8, the J call TRBJ1-6, with TRBD1 matching 10 bases. The sample was peripheral blood. CDR3 nucleotides: TGTGCCAGCAGCCCGGGACAGGGGATTGCGAATTCACCCCTCCACTTT. The encoded protein is CASSPGQGIANSPLHF.